The entry below gives a single T cell receptor beta chain sequence along with its context. The antigen is undetermined. This sample stems from a study of T cell responses to AZD1222 COVID-19 vaccine. General study results and limits: The repertoires were collected only after the peak T cell response. Increases in Spike-specific TCR breadth and depth were seen after two AZD1222 doses.

V was cut by 0 bases and J by 6 bases, with 11 bases left in between. The CDR3 extends over 14 amino acids. Germline CDR1 is ENHRY and CDR2 is SYGVKD. The data were produced by immunoSEQ multiplex PCR, yet TCRdb's version contains in-frame clones alone and is incomplete. The data hold just over 150,000 clones, with 87% observed a single time. The material was peripheral blood, obtained 28 days after the second AZD1222 dose. The rearrangement uses TRBV10-3 and TRBJ1-2; D call uncertain. The TCR originated in an adult who received the AZD1222 COVID-19 vaccine. CDR3 DNA: TGTGCCATCAGTGAGTCGACTCAGAATGATGGCTACACCTTC. Translated, it gives CAISESTQNDGYTF.